Following are 21 T cell receptor beta chains from one sample sequenced in a study of shared clonotypes between healthy human individuals (dated by TCRdb to the early 2020s). The library was generated by the immunoSEQ multiplex PCR assay. This immuneACCESS table, as held by TCRdb, lists in-frame sequences with V and J called but not all clones. Of the missing ones, under half trace to an unresolved V gene in checked studies; the others have no known cause. Here the sample has 650,000 to 750,000 clones; around 72% occur a single time. The leading ten clones occupy 1.5% to 2% of the sample. Material for sequencing was memory CD4+ T cells sorted from blood. This specimen's cell subset or site label, per the study, means: CD45RA-negative fraction. The source is a woman aged 25-40 years in good health.

The chain joins TRBV2 to TRBJ2-7, with D possibly matching TRBD1 (5 bases). The CDR3 consists of 14 residues. V was pared by 8 bases and J by 4 bases, with 18 bases between. Germline V gene sequence: CDR1 SNHLY, CDR2 FYNNEI. CDR3 sequence (DNA): TGTGCCAGCCGGAAAGGGGAAAAAAGTTACGAGCAGTACTTC. Translating gives CASRKGEKSYEQYF.

This clone showed up just a few times. The chain carries TRBV25-1 and TRBJ1-5, with D uncertain. The CDR3 is made up of 14 amino acids. V was pared by 4 bases and J by 0 bases, with 7 bases between. Per germline, CDR1 MGHDK and CDR2 SYGVNS. CDR3: CASSGDNSNQPQHF. The DNA for the CDR3 is TGTGCCAGCAGTGGAGACAATAGCAATCAGCCCCAGCATTTT.

This chain joins TRBV6-1 and TRBJ1-1, with D hard to call. The CDR3 has 13 amino acids. Germline V gene sequence: CDR1 MNHNS, CDR2 SASEGT. Trimming took 3 bases from V and 10 from J, leaving 15 bases between them. CDR3 sequence (DNA): TGTGCCAGCAGTGAGCTGGGGTCGTCAGGAGCTTTCTTT. This codes for CASSELGSSGAFF.

There are a few counts of this clone. This rearrangement joins TRBV7-2 to TRBJ2-1, with 11 bases lining up with TRBD2. CDR3 length: 17 residues. The V gene end was trimmed by 0 bases and the J gene end by 8 bases; junction bases not matched to a gene: 9. The germline CDR1 and CDR2 sequences are SGHTA and FQGNSA. The CDR3 loop reads CASSLASLAGGGDEQFF. CDR3 bases: TGTGCCAGCAGCTTAGCTTCCCTAGCGGGAGGAGGCGATGAGCAGTTCTTC.

The chain combines TRBV5-5 with TRBJ1-1, with D hard to call. Germline lookup yields CDR1 SGHKS and CDR2 YYEKEE (reference sequence). The CDR3 covers 15 residues. V was trimmed by 2 bases and J by 0 bases, leaving 11 bases between them. CDR3 nucleotide sequence: TGTGCCAGCAGCTTCGGCGGTTTCATGAACACTGAAGCTTTCTTT. Translated: CASSFGGFMNTEAFF.

The chain employs TRBV15 and TRBJ2-1; D not resolved. This CDR3 region has 12 residues. Looked up from germline, CDR1 is LNHNV and CDR2 is YYDKDF (reference sequence). Trimming shortened V by 5 bases and J by 7 bases, and 9 bases separated the two germline ends. The CDR3 sequence is CATSLWRNEQFF. For the CDR3, the DNA is TGTGCCACCAGCCTTTGGAGAAATGAGCAGTTCTTC.

This sequence joins TRBV13 and TRBJ2-7; TRBD2 might be the D (8 bases). CDR3 length: 18 residues. Germline CDR1 and CDR2: PRHDT and FYEKMQ (reference sequence). V shed 2 bases and J shed 7 bases, with 27 bases lying between them. CDR3 in DNA: TGTGCCAGCAGCTTAAGGGGGCTGGGGAGTAGCGGGATTCGTGAGCAGTACTTC. Its translation is CASSLRGLGSSGIREQYF.

This chain uses TRBV6-1 with TRBJ1-5; D possibly corresponds to TRBD1 (5 bases). The ends were cut back, 7 bases at V and 5 bases at J, with 18 bases in the middle. Per the germline V gene, CDR1 is MNHNS and CDR2 is SASEGT. The CDR3 spans 15 residues. CDR3 sequence: CASTQSGISYQPQHF. In nucleotides, the CDR3 is TGTGCCAGCACCCAGTCAGGGATTTCGTATCAGCCCCAGCATTTT.

About this clone: Other DNA sequences in the same sample also yield this CDR3. J is TRBJ1-3 and V is TRBV5-1; D gene unclear. V dropped 0 bases and J dropped 0 bases, with 4 bases sitting between them. The CDR3 contains 14 residues. In germline, CDR1 is SGHRS, CDR2 YFSETQ. CDR3 bases: TGCGCCAGCAGCTTGGCCGGCTCTGGAAACACCATATATTTT. Translated: CASSLAGSGNTIYF.

The gene calls are TRBV7-9 and TRBJ1-3; D remains unclear. Germline assignment: CDR1 SEHNR and CDR2 FQNEAQ (reference sequence). The CDR3 is made up of 15 amino acids. V shed 5 bases and J shed 0 bases, with 11 bases lying between them. The CDR3 DNA follows: TGTGCCAGCAGCCCTCAGTACTCCTCTGGAAACACCATATATTTT. Translating it yields CASSPQYSSGNTIYF.

This rearrangement joins TRBV30 to TRBJ2-3, with D maybe TRBD1 (6 bases). CDR3 size: 14 residues. CDR1 is GTSNPN, CDR2 SVGIG, per germline (reference sequence). Trimming took off 0 bases at V and 5 bases at J, with 12 bases between the two ends. The CDR3 is CAWSVGARGDTQYF. The CDR3, as DNA: TGTGCCTGGAGTGTAGGGGCCAGGGGAGATACGCAGTATTTT. Complete variable domain (other parts from reference TRBV30 and TRBJ2-3): SQTIHQWPATLVQPVGSPLSLECTVEGTSNPNLYWYRQAAGRGLQLLFYSVGIGQISSEVPQNLSASRPQDRQFILSSKKLLLSDSGFYLCAWSVGARGDTQYFGPGTRLTVL.

The chain carries TRBV6-4 and TRBJ2-1; perhaps D is TRBD1 or TRBD2 (5 bases each). With 5 bases removed from V and 3 bases from J, the gap between germline ends came to 20 bases. Germline-derived CDR1 and CDR2 are MRHNA and SNTAGT. The CDR3 extends over 17 amino acids. The CDR3: CASSPGATPQIYNEQFF. The DNA of the CDR3 is TGTGCCAGCAGTCCCGGGGCGACTCCACAGATCTACAATGAGCAGTTCTTC.

This clone showed up many times. The V call is TRBV28, the J call TRBJ1-2; possible D gene TRBD1, 5 bases. V lost 6 bases, J lost 0 bases, and 8 bases lay in between. Germline-derived CDR1 and CDR2 are MDHEN and SYDVKM. This CDR3 is built from 13 residues. The CDR3 bases are TGTGCCAGCAGAATGACAGCTAACTATGGCTACACCTTC. This encodes CASRMTANYGYTF.

The CDR3 coding sequence is TGTGCCTGGAGGGATAAAGGGGATCCACGAAACCCCAATGAAAAACTGTTTTTT. Translating gives CAWRDKGDPRNPNEKLFF. This sequence joins TRBV30 and TRBJ1-4; D may be TRBD1 (5 bases). The length of the CDR3 is 18 residues. The germline V gene has CDR1 GTSNPN and CDR2 SVGIG (reference sequence). Trimming stripped 3 bases from V and 5 bases from J, with 25 bases between.

This clone was seen ten or more times. The rearrangement uses TRBV4-1 and TRBJ2-2; TRBD2 might be the D (6 bases). The length of the CDR3 is 19 residues. Germline-derived CDR1 and CDR2 are MGHRA and YSYEKL. The germline V and J ends were trimmed by 1 base and 1 base, with 19 bases remaining between them. CDR3 sequence (DNA): TGCGCCAGCAGCCAAGCCCCGGGAGCCGTCCCCATGAACACCGGGGAGCTGTTTTTT. Its translation: CASSQAPGAVPMNTGELFF.

This chain connects TRBV28 to TRBJ2-7; D is unresolved. Germline CDR1 is MDHEN and CDR2 is SYDVKM. CDR3 length: 15 amino acids. V lost 6 bases and J lost 0, with 15 bases in between. This CDR3 reads CASSLVAQPSYEQYF. The CDR3 DNA sequence: TGTGCCAGCAGCCTTGTCGCGCAGCCCTCCTACGAGCAGTACTTC.

V usage is TRBV25-1 and J usage is TRBJ2-1; 9 bases align to TRBD1. V shed 3 bases, J shed 2 bases, and the junction held 8 bases outside the gene matches. This CDR3 has 17 amino acids. The germline gives CDR1 MGHDK, CDR2 SYGVNS. The CDR3 DNA is TGTGCCAGCAGTGATTCCGGGACAGGGTCAACCTACAATGAGCAGTTCTTC. Amino acid sequence: CASSDSGTGSTYNEQFF. Full variable domain (remainder filled in from reference TRBV25-1 and TRBJ2-1): EADIYQTPRYLVIGTGKKITLECSQTMGHDKMYWYQQDPGMELHLIHYSYGVNSTEKGDLSSESTVSRIRTEHFPLTLESARPSHTSQYLCASSDSGTGSTYNEQFFGPGTRLTVL.

The chain employs TRBV27 and TRBJ2-3; 7 bases map to TRBD1. The V gene's germline CDR1 is MNHEY and CDR2 SMNVEV (reference sequence). The CDR3 runs 14 residues. The trim removed 3 bases at V and 5 bases at J, leaving 5 bases unmatched. The DNA of the CDR3 is TGTGCCAGCAGTTTCGACAGGGTGAGAGATACGCAGTATTTT. This codes for CASSFDRVRDTQYF.

The V and J genes are TRBV19 and TRBJ2-3; either TRBD1 or TRBD2 may fit D (5 bases each). This CDR3 has 16 residues. V dropped 6 bases and J dropped 1 base, with 17 bases sitting between them. Per germline, CDR1 LNHDA and CDR2 SQIVND (reference sequence). In DNA form, the CDR3 reads TGTGCCAGTAGCCGACAGAGGGCGGACCGCACAGATACGCAGTATTTT. It is translated as CASSRQRADRTDTQYF.

In its sample, this clone was seen a few times. The CDR3 protein is CASSYFQTGRNTEAFF. The CDR3 region has the DNA TGTGCCAGCAGTTACTTCCAAACAGGGAGGAACACTGAAGCTTTCTTT. The chain combines TRBV6-5 with TRBJ1-1; D perhaps matches TRBD1 (6 bases). CDR3 length: 16 residues. CDR1 MNHEY and CDR2 SVGAGI come from the germline V gene. V lost 1 base to trimming and J lost 1 base, with 13 bases between them.

This rearrangement joins TRBV5-6 to TRBJ2-5; D call uncertain. CDR3 length equals 13 residues. Germline V gene data show CDR1 as SGHDT and CDR2 as YYEEEE. Trimming took off 4 bases at V and 5 bases at J, with 12 bases between the two ends. The CDR3 DNA is TGTGCCAGCAGCCAGTCGTCGGAGGAGACCCAGTACTTC. Its translation: CASSQSSEETQYF.